Below are 16 T cell receptor beta chains sequenced from a single sample in a study of blood T cell repertoires in COVID-19 (dated by TCRdb to the early 2020s). To prepare the library, the immunoSEQ multiplex PCR assay was applied. TCRdb retrieved this table from immuneACCESS and kept in-frame rearrangements only. Not all clones are present; in checked studies, unresolved V genes account for under half, and no reason is known for the remainder. The sample yields approximately 210,000 clones; roughly 84% were counted once. Of the sample, more than 9% is held by the ten largest clones. The sample comprised peripheral blood. The receptors come from an elderly woman with COVID-19, enrolled during active disease.

The chain uses TRBV7-9 and TRBJ1-1, with TRBD1 matching over 7 bases. The CDR3 covers 14 residues. Germline V gene sequence: CDR1 SEHNR, CDR2 FQNEAQ (reference sequence). V gave up 3 bases and J gave up 4 bases; unmatched junction bases: 5. CDR3 sequence: CASSFSQGRTEAFF. CDR3 nucleotide sequence: TGTGCCAGCAGCTTCTCACAGGGGCGCACTGAAGCTTTCTTT.

The rearrangement uses TRBV19 and TRBJ1-3; D is uncertain. V lost 5 bases and J 4 bases, leaving 9 bases between the germline ends. CDR1 LNHDA and CDR2 SQIVND come from the germline V gene (reference sequence). CDR3 size: 13 residues. The CDR3 is CASSAPRGNTIYF. CDR3 sequence (DNA): TGTGCCAGTAGTGCGCCGCGGGGAAACACCATATATTTT.

J is TRBJ1-4 and V is TRBV5-1, with D possibly matching TRBD1 (6 bases). This CDR3 region has 17 residues. V dropped 2 bases and J dropped 5 bases, with 19 bases sitting between them. CDR1 and CDR2 (germline): SGHRS, YFSETQ. The CDR3 coding sequence is TGCGCCAGCAGCTTAGGAACAGGGACTATGGTCAATGAAAAACTGTTTTTT. Translating it yields CASSLGTGTMVNEKLFF. The whole variable domain, remainder taken from reference TRBV5-1 and TRBJ1-4, is KAGVTQTPRYLIKTRGQQVTLSCSPISGHRSVSWYQQTPGQGLQFLFEYFSETQRNKGNFPGRFSGRQFSNSRSEMNVSTLELGDSALYLCASSLGTGTMVNEKLFFGSGTQLSVL.

The J gene is TRBJ2-1, the V gene TRBV28; TRBD2 matches 7 bases. Trimming cost V 5 bases and J 6 bases; bases outside gene matches: 4. CDR1 is MDHEN and CDR2 is SYDVKM in the germline V gene. This CDR3 contains 13 residues. CDR3 sequence: CASSPGTTNEQFF. CDR3 DNA sequence: TGTGCCAGCAGTCCCGGGACTACCAATGAGCAGTTCTTC. Full variable domain (remainder filled in from reference TRBV28 and TRBJ2-1): DVKVTQSSRYLVKRTGEKVFLECVQDMDHENMFWYRQDPGLGLRLIYFSYDVKMKEKGDIPEGYSVSREKKERFSLILESASTNQTSMYLCASSPGTTNEQFFGPGTRLTVL.

J is TRBJ2-6 and V is TRBV5-1; no reliable D call. CDR1 is SGHRS, CDR2 YFSETQ, per germline. Trimming removed 2 bases at V and 0 bases at J, with 15 bases between. This CDR3 is 18 amino acids long. The CDR3 nucleotides read TGCGCCAGCAGCTTCTCAAAAGACCGGGTCTCTGGGGCCAACGTCCTGACTTTC. The encoded protein is CASSFSKDRVSGANVLTF.

This chain links TRBV30 with TRBJ1-2; no clear D. CDR3 length: 14 residues. CDR1 GTSNPN and CDR2 SVGIG come from the germline V gene (reference sequence). V lost 1 base and J lost 3, with 12 bases in between. The CDR3 here is CAWSGPERYYGYTF. Here the CDR3 DNA reads TGTGCCTGGAGTGGACCGGAGAGATACTATGGCTACACCTTC.

The chain joins TRBV5-1 to TRBJ1-2; D is unclear. Germline V gene data show CDR1 as SGHRS and CDR2 as YFSETQ. The CDR3 consists of 13 residues. The V gene lost 4 bases and the J gene lost 11 bases, with 18 bases spanning the gap. CDR3 residues: CASSLSGRIEYTF. CDR3 nucleotides: TGCGCCAGCAGCCTATCCGGGAGGATCGAGTACACCTTC.

The V gene is TRBV5-5, the J gene TRBJ2-3; TRBD2 matches at 8 bases. V gave up 2 bases and J gave up 1 base; unmatched junction bases: 0. This CDR3 is built from 14 residues. CDR1 and CDR2 (germline): SGHKS, YYEKEE (reference sequence). The CDR3 here is CASSFSGGTDTQYF. Here the CDR3 DNA reads TGTGCCAGCAGCTTTAGCGGGGGCACAGATACGCAGTATTTT.

This clone turned up a few times. In DNA, the CDR3 is TGTGCCAGTGCGGGACAGGGGAACACCGGGGAGCTGTTTTTT. It yields the protein CASAGQGNTGELFF. V is TRBV19 and J is TRBJ2-2; 9 bases map to TRBD1. This CDR3 spans 14 amino acids. The J segment lost 1 base and the V segment lost 8 bases, leaving 2 bases of the junction unmatched. Germline loops: CDR1 LNHDA, CDR2 SQIVND (reference sequence).

The DNA of the CDR3 is TGTGCCAGTAGTATCGGGACAGGGGGTTACAATGAGCAGTTCTTC. Amino acid sequence: CASSIGTGGYNEQFF. The V gene is TRBV19, the J gene TRBJ2-1; 11 bases are a match to TRBD1. J lost 4 bases, V lost 3 bases, and 2 bases had no gene match. The CDR3 spans 15 residues. Germline loops: CDR1 LNHDA, CDR2 SQIVND (reference sequence).

The chain has TRBV2 and TRBJ2-1; 8 positions match TRBD2. Trimming at V came to 5 bases and at J to 7 bases, leaving 1 base not matched to a gene. The CDR3 sequence is 12 residues long. CDR1 and CDR2 (germline): SNHLY, FYNNEI. The CDR3: CASSRLANEQFF. CDR3 DNA sequence: TGTGCCAGCAGTCGACTAGCGAATGAGCAGTTCTTC.

This chain uses TRBV29-1 with TRBJ2-2, with D maybe TRBD2 (6 bases). Germline CDR1 is SQVTM and CDR2 is ANQGSEA. This CDR3 comprises 14 residues. V was pared by 7 bases and J by 2 bases, with 14 bases between. Here the CDR3 reads CSASGTSNTGELFF. CDR3 DNA sequence: TGCAGCGCATCCGGGACTTCAAACACCGGGGAGCTGTTTTTT.

This clone was detected a few times. The chain couples TRBV29-1 to TRBJ2-7; possibly TRBD1 for D (6 bases). Germline CDR1 SQVTM, CDR2 ANQGSEA. CDR3 length: 14 residues. With 8 bases removed from V and 2 bases from J, the gap between germline ends came to 19 bases. CDR3 DNA sequence: TGCAGCATACAAGGGTCACCAGGGGCCTACGAGCAGTACTTC. Amino acid sequence: CSIQGSPGAYEQYF.

The gene calls are TRBV6-5 and TRBJ1-1; D is unclear. Per germline, CDR1 MNHEY and CDR2 SVGAGI. V lost 5 bases and J 0 bases, leaving 13 bases between the germline ends. This CDR3 has 15 residues. The CDR3 sequence is CASSIQANLNTEAFF. In DNA, the CDR3 is TGTGCCAGCAGTATCCAGGCAAACCTGAACACTGAAGCTTTCTTT.

The chain recombines TRBV6-1 with TRBJ1-2, with 7 bases matching TRBD1. V dropped 1 base and J dropped 5; count of bases not matched to a gene: 7. Looked up from germline, CDR1 is MNHNS and CDR2 is SASEGT. CDR3 size: 15 residues. The CDR3 DNA reads as TGTGCCAGCAGTGAAGATGCGCAGGGGGGATATGGCTACACCTTC. Translating gives CASSEDAQGGYGYTF.

The CDR3 here is CATSASGGDDYTF. The CDR3 bases are TGTGCCACCAGTGCCTCGGGGGGGGATGACTACACCTTC. The chain combines TRBV24-1 with TRBJ1-2; TRBD1 is a possible D gene (5 bases). The CDR3 is 13 residues long. V lost 5 bases to trimming and J lost 10 bases, with 16 bases between them. The germline CDR1 and CDR2 sequences are KGHDR and SFDVKD.